Shown below are 20 T cell receptor beta chains from a single sample sequenced in a study of T cell repertoires in cytomegalovirus infection. TCRdb recomputed calls from the reads with MiXCR, one row per CDR3 protein. Of some 270,000 distinct CDR3 sequences in the sample, over 15% are singletons; the top ten hold about half. The sequenced material came from CD8+ T cells from PBMCs. All receptors derive from a human donor in good health (CMV status not recorded). Some clones in this sample may be carry-over from other donors' samples.

The chain is built from TRBV19 and TRBJ1-6; a weak D match, TRBD1 (5 bases). Trimming pared 6 bases from V and 7 bases from J, leaving 13 bases between. Germline loops: CDR1 LNHDA, CDR2 SQIVND (reference sequence). This CDR3 comprises 14 residues. The CDR3 DNA is TGTGCCAGTAGCGACGGGACCGTCAATTCACCCCTCCACTTT. This sequence encodes CASSDGTVNSPLHF.

This clonotype was found many times. The V gene is TRBV28, the J gene TRBJ2-3, with a weak D call TRBD1 (5 bases). The germline V gene has CDR1 MDHEN and CDR2 SYDVKM. The V gene lost 9 bases and the J gene lost 3 bases, with 13 bases spanning the gap. The CDR3 has 13 residues. The CDR3 protein is CASSGNGTDTQYF. The CDR3 DNA sequence: TGTGCCAGTTCAGGGAACGGAACAGATACGCAGTATTTT.

This clonotype has only a few counts. The chain is built from TRBV12-3 or TRBV12-4 and TRBJ2-7, with 7 nucleotides matching TRBD1. The CDR3 extends over 15 amino acids. V gave up 3 bases and J gave up 4 bases; unmatched junction bases: 9. CDR3 protein: CASSLIRDSWYEQYF. The CDR3 DNA reads TGTGCCAGCAGTTTGATCCGGGACAGCTGGTACGAGCAGTACTTC.

V usage is TRBV2 and J usage is TRBJ2-7, with a weak D call TRBD1 (6 bases). The CDR3 contains 15 residues. Per germline, CDR1 SNHLY and CDR2 FYNNEI. V lost 1 base, J lost 1 base, and 11 bases lay in between. The CDR3 DNA reads as TGTGCCAGCAGTGAAGGGCCAGGGGAATCCTACGAGCAGTACTTC. As protein: CASSEGPGESYEQYF. The complete variable domain, with remaining parts taken from reference TRBV2 and TRBJ2-7, reads EPEVTQTPSHQVTQMGQEVILRCVPISNHLYFYWYRQILGQKVEFLVSFYNNEISEKSEIFDDQFSVERPDGSNFTLKIRSTKLEDSAMYFCASSEGPGESYEQYFGPGTRLTVT.

This clonotype occurred a few times. This chain uses TRBV2 with TRBJ1-6, with a possible D match to TRBD1 (5 bases). The CDR3 extends over 15 amino acids. Germline CDR1 is SNHLY and CDR2 is FYNNEI. V was pared by 1 base and J by 7 bases, with 11 bases between. CDR3 DNA: TGTGCCAGCAGTGAAGGGTCAGGGAGCAATTCACCCCTCCACTTT. Its translation: CASSEGSGSNSPLHF.

The chain recombines TRBV29-1 with TRBJ2-7, with unresolved D. V shed 4 bases and J shed 3 bases, with 13 bases lying between them. Looked up from germline, CDR1 is SQVTM and CDR2 is ANQGSEA. The CDR3 length is 13 residues. The CDR3 loop is CSVVTAADYEQYF. CDR3 coding DNA: TGCAGCGTTGTAACAGCAGCAGACTACGAGCAGTACTTC.

CDR3 loop: CASSPAPESRVSYNEQFF. CDR3 nucleotides: TGTGCCAGCTCACCGGCCCCAGAAAGCAGGGTCTCCTACAATGAGCAGTTCTTC. The chain has TRBV18 and TRBJ2-1; D might be TRBD1 (5 bases). The CDR3 is 18 residues long. Trimming stripped 3 bases from V and 0 bases from J, with 18 bases between. Germline CDR1 is KGHSH and CDR2 is LQKENI.

This clonotype was recorded many times. The CDR3 here is CASSPLGGANYEQYF. In DNA form, the CDR3 reads TGTGCCAGCAGCCCCCTTGGGGGGGCGAACTACGAGCAGTACTTC. V gene TRBV28 combines with J gene TRBJ2-7, with D perhaps TRBD2 (7 bases). Germline CDR1 MDHEN, CDR2 SYDVKM. Trimming shortened V by 6 bases and J by 3 bases, and 18 bases separated the two germline ends. CDR3 size: 15 residues.

This clonotype was picked up many times. This rearrangement joins TRBV7-6 to TRBJ2-2; 9 nucleotides match TRBD2. This CDR3 contains 16 residues. Trimming cost V 2 bases and J 4 bases; bases outside gene matches: 5. Per the germline V gene, CDR1 is SGHVS and CDR2 is FNYEAQ. The CDR3 protein is CASSLSPSGATGELFF. The DNA of the CDR3 is TGTGCCAGCAGCTTATCCCCTAGCGGGGCCACCGGGGAGCTGTTTTTT.

This clonotype was counted between two and nine times. This sequence joins TRBV9 and TRBJ1-1, with D maybe TRBD1 (6 bases). Germline lookup yields CDR1 SGDLS and CDR2 YYNGEE. The V and J ends lost 4 bases and 5 bases respectively, with 15 bases between them. This CDR3 is 14 amino acids long. This CDR3 reads CASSPGQRGTEAFF. The CDR3 nucleotides are TGTGCCAGCAGCCCCGGACAGCGGGGGACTGAAGCTTTCTTT.

This chain joins TRBV2 and TRBJ1-5; D may be TRBD1 (5 bases). This CDR3 has 14 amino acids. Germline CDR1 is SNHLY and CDR2 is FYNNEI. Trimming removed 1 base at V and 3 bases at J, with 7 bases between. The CDR3 DNA is TGTGCCAGCAGTGAAGGGGGCGTCAATCAGCCCCAGCATTTT. It encodes CASSEGGVNQPQHF. The entire variable domain, with the rest obtained from reference TRBV2 and TRBJ1-5, is as follows: EPEVTQTPSHQVTQMGQEVILRCVPISNHLYFYWYRQILGQKVEFLVSFYNNEISEKSEIFDDQFSVERPDGSNFTLKIRSTKLEDSAMYFCASSEGGVNQPQHFGDGTRLSIL.

At least ten counts were recorded for this clonotype. This chain joins TRBV11-3 and TRBJ1-6; possible D gene TRBD1, 5 bases. CDR1 is SGHNT, CDR2 YENEEA, per germline. The V end was cut by 3 bases, the J end by 4 bases, with 19 bases between. The CDR3 is 18 residues long. The CDR3 nucleotides are TGTGCCAGCAGCTTCATCCAACCCCCGACAGCGTATAATTCACCCCTCCACTTT. Protein sequence: CASSFIQPPTAYNSPLHF.

This chain joins TRBV29-1 and TRBJ2-7; TRBD1 matches 7 bases. This CDR3 is 15 amino acids long. The V gene end was trimmed by 0 bases and the J gene end by 2 bases; junction bases not matched to a gene: 7. Germline-derived CDR1 and CDR2 are SQVTM and ANQGSEA. This CDR3 reads CSVEDFRDRTYEQYF. The DNA of the CDR3 is TGCAGCGTTGAAGACTTCCGGGACAGAACCTACGAGCAGTACTTC.

At least ten counts were recorded for this clonotype. This chain uses TRBV28 with TRBJ2-7; tentatively, D is TRBD2 (5 bases). Per germline, CDR1 MDHEN and CDR2 SYDVKM. V was clipped by 3 bases and J by 0 bases, with 12 bases between them. The CDR3 has 15 residues. CDR3 loop: CASSFGNAISYEQYF. The CDR3 DNA follows: TGTGCCAGCAGTTTCGGGAACGCTATCTCCTACGAGCAGTACTTC. The variable domain in full, completed from reference TRBV28 and TRBJ2-7, reads DVKVTQSSRYLVKRTGEKVFLECVQDMDHENMFWYRQDPGLGLRLIYFSYDVKMKEKGDIPEGYSVSREKKERFSLILESASTNQTSMYLCASSFGNAISYEQYFGPGTRLTVT.

This clonotype was observed at least ten times. The chain links TRBV6-1 to TRBJ2-1, with D hard to call. The CDR3 has 14 amino acids. The V end lost 1 base, the J end lost 4 bases, and 8 bases lay between the germline ends. Germline loops: CDR1 MNHNS, CDR2 SASEGT. This CDR3 reads CASSEVAGYNEQFF. In DNA, the CDR3 is TGTGCCAGCAGTGAAGTTGCCGGTTACAATGAGCAGTTCTTC.

DNA of the CDR3: TGTGCCAGCAGTGAACGTTCAGGGTCGGTGGCACCCCTCCACTTT. Protein: CASSERSGSVAPLHF. This rearrangement joins TRBV25-1 to TRBJ1-6; TRBD1 might be the D (5 bases). CDR3 length: 15 amino acids. Germline assignment: CDR1 MGHDK and CDR2 SYGVNS. V lost 2 bases and J lost 11, with 16 bases in between. The variable domain in full, with the rest retrieved from reference TRBV25-1 and TRBJ1-6, is EADIYQTPRYLVIGTGKKITLECSQTMGHDKMYWYQQDPGMELHLIHYSYGVNSTEKGDLSSESTVSRIRTEHFPLTLESARPSHTSQYLCASSERSGSVAPLHFGNGTRLTVT.

This clonotype has just a few counts. The chain is built from TRBV12-3 or TRBV12-4 and TRBJ2-5; TRBD1 agrees at 8 bases. Trimming removed 5 bases from V and 2 bases from J; junction bases left unmatched: 10. The CDR3 is 16 residues long. The CDR3 DNA reads TGTGCCAGCAGTCTCCGGGACAGGAGTTGGCAAGAGACCCAGTACTTC. It is translated as CASSLRDRSWQETQYF.

The chain uses TRBV4-1 and TRBJ2-7; 7 nucleotides line up with TRBD2. The V segment lost 5 bases and the J segment 0 bases; nucleotides outside the gene matches: 16. Germline-derived CDR1 and CDR2 are MGHRA and YSYEKL. This CDR3 has 18 amino acids. CDR3 loop: CASSSQRGNGVLSYEQYF. CDR3 coding DNA: TGCGCCAGCAGCTCCCAGCGGGGTAACGGGGTCCTCTCCTACGAGCAGTACTTC.

Regarding this clonotype: Just one base apart from a much larger clone, this may be a read error. J is TRBJ1-2 and V is TRBV12-5; D uncertain. This CDR3 has 13 amino acids. The germline V gene encodes CDR1 LGHNT and CDR2 FRNRAP. V was cut by 3 bases and J by 8 bases, with 13 bases left in between. Written as DNA, the CDR3 is TGTGCTAGTGGTTTTTGGGTAGGTTACGGCTACACCTTC. Its translation is CASGFWVGYGYTF.

This clonotype turned up a few times. The V call is TRBV29-1, the J call TRBJ2-2, with 8 bases lining up with TRBD1. Germline V gene sequence: CDR1 SQVTM, CDR2 ANQGSEA. Trimming cost V 1 base and J 5 bases; bases outside gene matches: 3. This CDR3 has 14 amino acids. The CDR3 DNA is TGCAGCGTTGAAGGGACAGGGAGGACCGGGGAGCTGTTTTTT. Protein product: CSVEGTGRTGELFF.